This TCR beta chain was identified during a study of blood T cell repertoires in COVID-19. In the study overall: T cells, B-cell-depleted T cells, or PBMCs supplied cDNA or gDNA.

Measured with immunoSEQ multiplex PCR; TCRdb has only the in-frame clones, and not every one. The sample yields around 280,000 clones, more than 70% seen once. The clonotype originates from a woman in her twenties or thirties with COVID-19, enrolled during active disease. Sequencing input: peripheral blood.

Here the CDR3 DNA reads TGTGCCAGCAGTTACCCCCAAGGGCGGGAGAGCACAGATACGCAGTATTTT. Residues: CASSYPQGRESTDTQYF. The genes are TRBV6-2 or TRBV6-3 and TRBJ2-3, with 7 bases that match TRBD2. Trimming cost V 2 bases and J 0 bases; bases outside gene matches: 8. This CDR3 contains 17 residues. The germline gives CDR1 MNHEY, CDR2 SVGEGT.